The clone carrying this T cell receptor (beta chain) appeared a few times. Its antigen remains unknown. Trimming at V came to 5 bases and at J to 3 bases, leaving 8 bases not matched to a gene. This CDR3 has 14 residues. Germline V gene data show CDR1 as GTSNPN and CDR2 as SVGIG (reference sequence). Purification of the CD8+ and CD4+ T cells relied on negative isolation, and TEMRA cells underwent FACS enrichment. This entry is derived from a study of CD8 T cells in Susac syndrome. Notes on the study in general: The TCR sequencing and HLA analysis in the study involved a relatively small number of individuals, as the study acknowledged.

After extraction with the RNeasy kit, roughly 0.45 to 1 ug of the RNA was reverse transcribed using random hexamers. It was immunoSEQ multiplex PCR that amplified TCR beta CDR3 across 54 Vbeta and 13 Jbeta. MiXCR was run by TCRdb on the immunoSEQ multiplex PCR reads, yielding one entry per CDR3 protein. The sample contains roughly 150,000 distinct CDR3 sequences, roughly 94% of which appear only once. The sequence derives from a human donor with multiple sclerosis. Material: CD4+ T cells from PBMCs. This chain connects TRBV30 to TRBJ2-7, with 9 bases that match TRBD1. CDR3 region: CAWEGQGKGYEQYF. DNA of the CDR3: TGTGCCTGGGAGGGACAGGGAAAGGGCTACGAGCAGTACTTC.